The rows below give T cell receptor beta chains drawn from one sample of a study of blood T cell repertoires in COVID-19. Sequencing was performed with immunoSEQ multiplex PCR; in TCRdb, only in-frame clones are kept and a portion is missing. The table includes around 400,000 clones, 91% detected once. The sample taken for sequencing was PBMCs or T cells enriched from blood (not recorded which). Source of these receptors: a woman in her forties who had been exposed to COVID-19. CDR3s include the opening cysteine and the closing phenylalanine or tryptophan. The D gene is left open where the match is weak. A clone size is listed for some rows: how often the clone was seen (once, few, many), or a class if it is expanded.

D,size,J,V,DNA,CDR3
TRBD1,NA,TRBJ1-2,TRBV19,TGTGCCAGTAGTATCGACAACGCGGGACAGGGGGTTGCTGGCTACACCTTC,CASSIDNAGQGVAGYTF
NA,NA,TRBJ1-5,TRBV19,TGTGCCAGTACGGTGCAGGGTGGCAATCAGCCCCAGCATTTT,CASTVQGGNQPQHF
NA,NA,TRBJ1-5,TRBV19,TGTGCCAGTAGTATACAGGACAGTACCCATCAGCCCCAGCATTTT,CASSIQDSTHQPQHF
NA,NA,TRBJ1-1,TRBV11-2,TGTGCCAGCAGCCATGCGGCAGGGTTGGCTGAAGCTTTCTTT,CASSHAAGLAEAFF
TRBD2,NA,TRBJ2-2,TRBV5-6,TGTGCCAGCAGGCTAGCGGGGGGGCCCGACGGGGAGCTGTTTTTT,CASRLAGGPDGELFF
NA,NA,TRBJ1-1,TRBV6-5,TGTGCCAGCAGTTACAGATTGGGGAGCAGCACTGAAGCTTTCTTT,CASSYRLGSSTEAFF
TRBD2,NA,TRBJ2-1,TRBV27,TGTGCCAGCAGCCGCGGGGGGTACAATGAGCAGTTCTTC,CASSRGGYNEQFF
NA,NA,TRBJ2-2,TRBV3-1/TRBV3-2,TGTGCCAGCAGACACAAATCACCATTTCCGGGACTCTCGAACACCGGGGAGCTGTTTTTT,CASRHKSPFPGLSNTGELFF
TRBD1,NA,TRBJ1-4,TRBV7-2,TGTGCCAGCAGCTTTACCGGGACAGGGAATGAAAAACTGTTTTTT,CASSFTGTGNEKLFF
TRBD1,NA,TRBJ2-7,TRBV6-5,TGTGCCAGCAGGGGAACCGGGACAGCAACCTACGAGCAGTACTTC,CASRGTGTATYEQYF
TRBD2,NA,TRBJ2-1,TRBV13,TGTGCCAGCAGCCCTGGGGGGGATTACAATGAGCAGTTCTTC,CASSPGGDYNEQFF
NA,NA,TRBJ2-2,TRBV19,TGTGCCAGTATGGCAGCGCCGAACACCGGGGAGCTGTTTTTT,CASMAAPNTGELFF
NA,NA,TRBJ2-3,TRBV30,TGTGCCTGGCGGTGGGGAGTTCAAGATACGCAGTATTTT,CAWRWGVQDTQYF
NA,NA,TRBJ1-5,TRBV19,TGTGCCAGTACCTATATTACAGGGACGGGCAATCAGCCCCAGCATTTT,CASTYITGTGNQPQHF
NA,once,TRBJ1-6,TRBV30,TGTGCCTGGAGTGTAACCCGCACGAGCTCCTATAATTCACCCCTCCACTTT,CAWSVTRTSSYNSPLHF
TRBD1,NA,TRBJ2-1,TRBV5-4,TGTGCCAGCAGCCCTGACGGGACAGGACGCAACAATGAGCAGTTCTTC,CASSPDGTGRNNEQFF
NA,once,TRBJ1-1,TRBV28,TGTGCCAGCAGTTCACCTGGACAGCTGAACACTGAAGCTTTCTTT,CASSSPGQLNTEAFF
TRBD1,NA,TRBJ1-4,TRBV19,TGTGCCAGTAGCGACGACAGGGTTAAGGAAAAACTGTTTTTT,CASSDDRVKEKLFF
NA,NA,TRBJ1-2,TRBV2,TGTGCCAGCGACAGGAGCTATGGCTACACCTTC,CASDRSYGYTF
NA,NA,TRBJ2-5,TRBV20-1,TGCTCCCGGGTGGCAGGGGAGACCCAGTACTTC,CSRVAGETQYF
NA,NA,TRBJ1-3,TRBV3-1/TRBV3-2,TGTGCCAGCAGCCAAGGGGCAAACACCATATATTTT,CASSQGANTIYF
NA,few,TRBJ1-1,TRBV3-1/TRBV3-2,TGTGCCAGCAGCGCGACATTTAGTGAAGCTTTCTTT,CASSATFSEAFF
TRBD1,NA,TRBJ1-2,TRBV18,TGTGCCAGCTCACCTCGGACAGGAGACTTCTATGGCTACACCTTC,CASSPRTGDFYGYTF
TRBD2,NA,TRBJ2-1,TRBV11-3,TGTGCCAGCAGCTTAGATCTTGGGGGACTAGTTACTAAGGAGCAGTTCTTC,CASSLDLGGLVTKEQFF
TRBD2,NA,TRBJ2-1,TRBV15,TGTGCCACCAGCAGAGATCGAGCGGGAAGTTACAATGAGCAGTTCTTC,CATSRDRAGSYNEQFF
TRBD2,NA,TRBJ2-1,TRBV24-1,TGTGCCACCAGTGATCCCCTAGCGGACCCCTACAATGAGCAGTTCTTC,CATSDPLADPYNEQFF
NA,NA,TRBJ1-2,TRBV28,TGTGCCAGCAGGTCGGGACAAGCCTATGGCTACACCTTC,CASRSGQAYGYTF
TRBD1,NA,TRBJ2-5,TRBV2,TGTGCCAGCAGACGATCCGGGACAGAAGAGACCCAGTACTTC,CASRRSGTEETQYF
NA,few,TRBJ2-1,TRBV15,TGTGCCACCAGCAGGGCCTCTAAGCAGGATGAGCAGTTCTTC,CATSRASKQDEQFF
NA,NA,TRBJ1-4,TRBV27,TGTGCCAGCAGTTTTCTAGGTAGGAGGACTAATGAAAAACTGTTTTTT,CASSFLGRRTNEKLFF
NA,NA,TRBJ2-2,TRBV19,TGTGCCAGTAGGCCGGGACAAAACACCGGGGAGCTGTTTTTT,CASRPGQNTGELFF
NA,NA,TRBJ1-1,TRBV19,TGTGCCAGTAGTCAGGGCCTGGCGAACACTGAAGCTTTCTTT,CASSQGLANTEAFF
TRBD1,NA,TRBJ1-5,TRBV6-5,TGTGCCAGCACCCAGGACAGGGGTACTAATCAGCCCCAGCATTTT,CASTQDRGTNQPQHF
TRBD2,NA,TRBJ2-1,TRBV14,TGTGCCAGCAGCCCTCGACTAGCGGGCACCGGGGATGAGCAGTTCTTC,CASSPRLAGTGDEQFF
TRBD2,NA,TRBJ2-3,TRBV24-1,TGTGCCACCAGTGACTTGAATAGCGGGGGTGGGGCAGATACGCAGTATTTT,CATSDLNSGGGADTQYF
NA,NA,TRBJ2-1,TRBV7-2,TGTGCCAGCAGCTATGTGGAGGGACCGTTGCAGTTCTTC,CASSYVEGPLQFF
TRBD1,NA,TRBJ1-6,TRBV10-3,TGTGCCATCTCCTCGACAGGGCCAAATTCACCCCTCCACTTT,CAISSTGPNSPLHF
NA,NA,TRBJ2-7,TRBV5-1,TGCGCCAGCAGCTTACCAGGGTACCACGAGCAGTACTTC,CASSLPGYHEQYF
NA,NA,TRBJ1-4,TRBV7-8,TGTGCCAGCAGCCCACCTATGGGGGCCAATGAAAAACTGTTTTTT,CASSPPMGANEKLFF
NA,NA,TRBJ1-1,TRBV19,TGTGCCAGTAGTACCGCGGACAGACCCACTGAAGCTTTCTTT,CASSTADRPTEAFF
NA,NA,TRBJ1-4,TRBV18,TGTGCCAGCTCCCTACAGGTTCGCGAAAAACTGTTTTTT,CASSLQVREKLFF
TRBD1,NA,TRBJ1-2,TRBV3-1/TRBV3-2,TGTGCCAGCAGCCACCTCGGACAGGGAAGTGGCTACACCTTC,CASSHLGQGSGYTF
NA,NA,TRBJ1-1,TRBV19,TGTGCCAGTAGTATCTGGGCAGGGCAAAAGGGCACTGAAGCTTTCTTT,CASSIWAGQKGTEAFF
NA,NA,TRBJ2-3,TRBV19,TGTGCCAGTAGTATGAGGGAAACAGATACGCAGTATTTT,CASSMRETDTQYF
TRBD1,NA,TRBJ2-7,TRBV5-1,TGCGCCAGCAGCTGGAAAGAATCGGGACAGACAGCTTACGAGCAGTACTTC,CASSWKESGQTAYEQYF
TRBD1,NA,TRBJ2-4,TRBV25-1,TGTGCCAGCAGTGGGGGCGCTGGGACAGGGGGAAACATTCAGTACTTC,CASSGGAGTGGNIQYF
NA,NA,TRBJ2-7,TRBV3-1/TRBV3-2,TGTGCCAGCAGCCAAGATTCGACTTCGTACGAGCAGTACTTC,CASSQDSTSYEQYF
NA,NA,TRBJ2-6,TRBV27,TGTGCCAGCACCCTGAAGGGGGTCGGGGCCAACGTCCTGACTTTC,CASTLKGVGANVLTF
TRBD1,NA,TRBJ1-6,TRBV11-2,TGTGCCAGCAGCTTAGACCGGACAGGGGCTAATTCACCCCTCCACTTT,CASSLDRTGANSPLHF
TRBD2,NA,TRBJ2-5,TRBV27,TGTGCCAGCAGTCTAGGCGGGGCAGGGAGGGGAGAGACCCAGTACTTC,CASSLGGAGRGETQYF
TRBD2,NA,TRBJ2-7,TRBV18,TGTGCCAGCTCACCACCGCAAAAGCGGGAGACTATCTACGAGCAGTACTTC,CASSPPQKRETIYEQYF
NA,NA,TRBJ1-5,TRBV2,TGTGCCAGCAGTGACCGAGGAGGACAGAGCAATCAGCCCCAGCATTTT,CASSDRGGQSNQPQHF